These 4 T cell receptor beta chains were all obtained from the same sample, sequenced in a study of beta chain features in type 1 diabetes. No antigen has been identified for these receptors. Regarding the study as a whole: When Type 1 diabetes patients were examined, their TCRB CDR3s proved moderately but significantly shorter in all four CD4+ subsets.

Every bit of the isolated RNA underwent reverse transcription, so sequencing read expressed TCRB transcripts. Only in-frame clones appear in the TCRdb table, and some are missing; sequencing was by immunoSEQ multiplex PCR. The profile covers approximately 260,000 clones, with 24% appearing a single time and about 0.012% taken by the ten largest. Material: naive CD4+ T cells from blood. Source of these receptors: a woman aged 30 to 39 with type 1 diabetes.

This clone was detected a few times. This chain connects TRBV19 to TRBJ2-2; 8 nucleotides agree with TRBD1. The CDR3 is 16 amino acids. Trimming took 6 bases from V and 4 from J; bases not matched to a gene: 10. From germline, CDR1 is LNHDA and CDR2 SQIVND (reference sequence). Here the CDR3 DNA reads TGTGCCAGTAGAGTACAGGGGGTGAACCCCACCGGGGAGCTGTTTTTT. Encoded protein: CASRVQGVNPTGELFF.

This clone appeared a few times. V usage is TRBV7-9 and J usage is TRBJ2-7, with D uncertain. CDR3 length: 14 amino acids. The germline CDR1 and CDR2 sequences are SEHNR and FQNEAQ (reference sequence). The ends were cut back, 1 base at V and 0 bases at J, with 7 bases in the middle. CDR3 protein: CASSLESYSYEQYF. As DNA, the CDR3 is TGTGCCAGCAGCTTAGAAAGCTACTCCTACGAGCAGTACTTC.

This clone was found a few times. The gene calls are TRBV7-3 and TRBJ2-1; TRBD2 matches at 11 bases. The germline V gene encodes CDR1 SGHTA and CDR2 FQGTGA. This CDR3 has 15 amino acids. V gave up 2 bases and J gave up 5 bases; unmatched junction bases: 2. CDR3 DNA: TGTGCCAGCAGCTTAGTGGGACTAGCGGACAATGAGCAGTTCTTC. This translates into CASSLVGLADNEQFF.

This clone was seen more than once but under ten times. The chain links TRBV28 to TRBJ2-7; tentatively, D is TRBD1 (5 bases). Trimming removed 2 bases from V and 5 bases from J, with 16 bases in between. This CDR3 spans 15 amino acids. Germline CDR1 and CDR2: MDHEN and SYDVKM. The CDR3 loop reads CASSLESAGRNEQYF. CDR3 DNA sequence: TGTGCCAGCAGTTTAGAGTCGGCAGGGCGTAACGAGCAGTACTTC.